This T cell receptor (beta chain) was recorded in a study of T cell responses to AZD1222 COVID-19 vaccine. Method: immunoSEQ multiplex PCR; TCRdb's copy keeps in-frame clones and lacks some. The sample holds 95,000 to 150,000 clones; approximately 90% are singletons and the top ten take 2.4%. The V gene lost 10 bases and the J gene lost 8 bases, with 17 bases spanning the gap. Germline-derived CDR1 and CDR2 are MDHEN and SYDVKM. The CDR3 spans 12 residues. Turning to this clone: Its antigen is not known.

Overall study results and limits: Clonal diversity was possibly underestimated, and the donors were mostly white British, with more females. Recipients of AZD1222 seropositive at baseline numbered only six or seven. No repertoire was sampled before or during the peak T cell response, only after it. Spike-specific TCR repertoires showed rising breadth and depth after two AZD1222 doses.

The chain couples TRBV28 to TRBJ1-2, with D possibly being TRBD1 (5 bases). This TCR was sampled from an adult in good health. The sequencing here drew on peripheral blood, taken on day 0 of AZD1222 vaccination. The CDR3 DNA sequence: TGTGCCACCGGCCTGGGGGTCAGAGGCTACACCTTC. The encoded protein is CATGLGVRGYTF.